A single sample is the source of the 14 T cell receptor beta chains below, sequenced in a study of cytomegalovirus exposure and HLA in healthy donors. The PCR had 60 Vbeta and 13 Jbeta primers. Profiled with immunoSEQ multiplex PCR; TCRdb holds only in-frame clones, not every one. The data hold over 100,000 clones, with approximately 82% observed a single time. Sequencing was carried out using PBMCs. These receptor sequences come from a man aged 25 to 45 in good health and CMV-seropositive.

This chain joins TRBV9 and TRBJ2-5; 7 nucleotides agree with TRBD1. The germline gives CDR1 SGDLS, CDR2 YYNGEE. With V trimmed by 3 bases and J by 2 bases, 7 bases remained unmatched. The CDR3 is 15 amino acids. The CDR3 region has the DNA TGTGCCAGCAGCGGTATAGGACAGGTTCAAGAGACCCAGTACTTC. This gives the protein CASSGIGQVQETQYF.

This chain links TRBV4-2 with TRBJ2-5, with D maybe TRBD1 (6 bases). The J call could be wrong; TRBJ2-7 is a better fit for the DNA end. In germline, CDR1 is LGHNA, CDR2 YNFKEQ. This CDR3 region has 15 residues. The CDR3 sequence is CASSQDWTVSYEQYF. The CDR3 DNA reads TGTGCCAGCAGCCAAGATTGGACAGTGTCCTACGAGCAGTACTTC.

This clone was picked up one time. The J gene is TRBJ2-5, the V gene TRBV6-5; D is ambiguous. The length of the CDR3 is 13 residues. Per germline, CDR1 MNHEY and CDR2 SVGAGI. Trimming shortened V by 7 bases and J by 4 bases, and 13 bases separated the two germline ends. CDR3 coding DNA: TGTGCCAGCAAGAACCGGGTCCTAGAGACCCAGTACTTC. Its translation is CASKNRVLETQYF.

The chain employs TRBV6-5 and TRBJ2-2, with TRBD2 identical over 10 bases. With 8 bases clipped from V and 7 bases from J, the junction kept 4 bases outside the gene matches. The CDR3 loop spans 13 amino acids. Germline CDR1 and CDR2: MNHEY and SVGAGI. The CDR3 protein is CASSSGRSGELFF. The CDR3 coding sequence is TGTGCCAGCTCTAGCGGGAGAAGCGGGGAGCTGTTTTTT.

Relative to its sample, this clone is medium-sized. The chain recombines TRBV7-9 with TRBJ1-2; no definite D call. Per germline, CDR1 SEHNR and CDR2 FQNEAQ (reference sequence). Trimming pared 1 base from V and 3 bases from J, leaving 9 bases between. The CDR3 has 14 amino acids. The CDR3 region is CASSLGSEHYGYTF. In DNA form, the CDR3 reads TGTGCCAGCAGCTTAGGCTCAGAACACTATGGCTACACCTTC.

The CDR3 sequence: CASGFQGATGYTF. The CDR3 nucleotides are TGTGCCAGCGGATTCCAGGGGGCCACCGGCTACACCTTC. The gene calls are TRBV6-5 and TRBJ1-2; TRBD1 matches at 8 bases. V trimming: 8 bases; J trimming: 8 bases; junction bases outside the gene matches: 10. In germline, CDR1 is MNHEY, CDR2 SVGAGI. The CDR3 consists of 13 residues.

The rearrangement joins TRBV18 to TRBJ2-7; D is ambiguous. This CDR3 spans 13 amino acids. CDR1 is KGHSH and CDR2 is LQKENI in the germline V gene. The V and J ends lost 3 bases and 2 bases respectively, with 8 bases between them. CDR3 region: CASSPGPTYEQYF. The CDR3 nucleotides are TGTGCCAGCTCACCGGGCCCCACCTACGAGCAGTACTTC.

The genes are TRBV6-5 and TRBJ1-1, with D uncertain. The length of the CDR3 is 14 residues. Germline CDR1 and CDR2: MNHEY and SVGAGI. The ends were cut back, 0 bases at V and 3 bases at J, with 8 bases in the middle. This CDR3 reads CASSYSVGDTEAFF. CDR3 coding DNA: TGTGCCAGCAGTTACTCCGTCGGGGACACTGAAGCTTTCTTT.

The V gene is TRBV19, the J gene TRBJ1-4; TRBD1 agrees at 9 bases. The CDR3 contains 15 residues. Trimming took 4 bases from V and 14 from J; bases not matched to a gene: 14. CDR1 and CDR2 from the germline V gene are LNHDA and SQIVND (reference sequence). In DNA, the CDR3 is TGTGCCAGTAGTACCGCCGGGACAGGGAACCCTAGTCTGTTTTTT. Its translation is CASSTAGTGNPSLFF.

This clone was observed a few times. The V call is TRBV6-6, the J call TRBJ2-3; TRBD1 agrees at 8 bases. Germline CDR1 is MNHNY and CDR2 is SVGAGI (reference sequence). The CDR3 sequence is 13 residues long. With V trimmed by 6 bases and J by 5 bases, 4 bases remained unmatched. For the CDR3, the DNA is TGTGCCAGCAGCGGACAGGGCCTAGATACGCAGTATTTT. Translation: CASSGQGLDTQYF.

This clone has a single count. The rearrangement uses TRBV28 and TRBJ1-5; perhaps TRBD1 as D (5 bases). Germline assignment: CDR1 MDHEN and CDR2 SYDVKM. The CDR3 loop spans 14 amino acids. The V and J ends lost 6 bases and 3 bases respectively, with 12 bases between them. The CDR3 sequence is CASSLRVSNQPQHF. Written as DNA, the CDR3 is TGTGCCAGCAGCCTCAGGGTCTCCAATCAGCCCCAGCATTTT.

V gene TRBV5-1 combines with J gene TRBJ1-1, with 8 bases matching TRBD1. The junction had 6 bases not matched to a gene; V was cut back by 5 bases and J by 0 bases. CDR1 is SGHRS, CDR2 YFSETQ, per germline. The length of the CDR3 is 15 residues. CDR3 loop: CASSRTGTLNTEAFF. The DNA of the CDR3 is TGCGCCAGCAGTCGGACAGGGACTCTGAACACTGAAGCTTTCTTT.

This chain connects TRBV11-3 to TRBJ2-5; 9 nucleotides agree with TRBD2. Per germline, CDR1 SGHNT and CDR2 YENEEA. The junction had 8 bases not matched to a gene; V was cut back by 1 base and J by 5 bases. The CDR3 loop spans 16 amino acids. This CDR3 is CASSLVVREGLETQYF. DNA for the CDR3: TGTGCCAGCAGCTTAGTGGTGCGGGAGGGCCTGGAGACCCAGTACTTC.

The chain uses TRBV9 and TRBJ1-6, with D possibly being TRBD1 (6 bases). V was trimmed by 3 bases and J by 8 bases, leaving 21 bases between them. This CDR3 is 17 amino acids long. CDR1 is SGDLS and CDR2 is YYNGEE in the germline V gene. Here the CDR3 reads CASSGRTARDKDSPLHF. In DNA, the CDR3 is TGTGCCAGCAGCGGCCGAACGGCCAGGGACAAGGATTCACCCCTCCACTTT.